These T cell receptor beta chains were read from a single sample in a study of blood T cells in healthy people across ages. MiXCR was run by TCRdb on the 5' RACE reads, yielding one entry per CDR3 protein. Of about 800,000 distinct CDR3 sequences listed, around 25% are singletons. These data were also reused for a study on T cells of mothers and their children.

Sequencing was carried out using blood. These receptor sequences come from a boy between 10 and 17 years old in good health. CDR3s leave out the opening cysteine and the closing phenylalanine or tryptophan.

V gene	J gene	CDR3 protein
TRBV5-5	TRBJ2-3	ASSFVVGVTDTQY
TRBV7-9	TRBJ2-5	ASSLGPAGNQETQY
TRBV20-1	TRBJ2-4	SASWWEAKNIQY
TRBV7-2	TRBJ2-5	ATGGGLGETQY
TRBV20-1	.	RVSRDSSYEQY
TRBV20-1	TRBJ2-5	SAPRGLAGKYQETQY
TRBV9	TRBJ2-3	ASSPGKGRFTDTQY
TRBV30	.	AWSFWGTQY
TRBV20-1	TRBJ2-5	SAGRGAGETQY
TRBV20-1	TRBJ1-1	SAAQAQQYTEAF
TRBV12-3/TRBV12-4	TRBJ2-1	ASSLRYNEQF
TRBV5-1	TRBJ2-5	ASSFAQGGTQY
TRBV5-5	TRBJ2-5	ASSPIGTRGQY
TRBV28	TRBJ1-1	ASSLWNSEAF
TRBV3-1	TRBJ1-2	ASSQTPLAYGYT
TRBV13	TRBJ2-3	AGSLGTSGVRTDTQY
TRBV18	TRBJ2-7	AGSYRSRDRTYEQY
TRBV6-2/TRBV6-3	TRBJ2-3	ASSYSRTADTQY
TRBV28	TRBJ1-1	ASSSSTGGAAF
TRBV20-1	TRBJ2-7	SARVYRTSNYEQY
TRBV6-5	TRBJ2-1	ASSYSMGSGENNEQF
TRBV4-1	TRBJ2-7	ASSPSSTGGTSYGQY
TRBV3-1	TRBJ1-6	ASSYIPTQPLH
TRBV20-1	TRBJ2-7	SAAPGTGVHEQY
TRBV5-1	TRBJ2-7	ASSWTSRIYEQY